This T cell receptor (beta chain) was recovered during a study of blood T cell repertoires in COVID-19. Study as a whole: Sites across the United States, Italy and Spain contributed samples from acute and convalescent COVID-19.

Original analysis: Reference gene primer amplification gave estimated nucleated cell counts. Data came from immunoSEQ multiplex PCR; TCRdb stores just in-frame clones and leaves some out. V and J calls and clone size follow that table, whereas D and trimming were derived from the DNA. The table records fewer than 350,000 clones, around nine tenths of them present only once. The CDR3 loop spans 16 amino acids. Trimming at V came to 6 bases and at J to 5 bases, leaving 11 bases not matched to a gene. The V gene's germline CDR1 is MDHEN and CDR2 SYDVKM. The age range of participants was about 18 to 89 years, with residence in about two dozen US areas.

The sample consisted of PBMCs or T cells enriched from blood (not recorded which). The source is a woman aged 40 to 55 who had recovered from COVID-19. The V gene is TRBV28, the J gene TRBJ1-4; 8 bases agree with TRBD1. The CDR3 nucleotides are TGTGCCAGCAGGCCAACTCCCGGGACAGGAAATGAAAAACTGTTTTTT. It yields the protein CASRPTPGTGNEKLFF.